A selection of T cell receptor beta chains follows, all from one sample in a study of shared clonotypes between healthy human individuals. Sequencing used immunoSEQ multiplex PCR; TCRdb keeps in-frame clones, though not all of them. This sample has about 490,000 clones, with over 75% found just once. The sequencing sample was made of PBMCs. Every receptor here comes from a woman in her forties in good health. Some clones in this sample may be carry-over from other donors' samples. The CDR3 runs from the conserved cysteine through the conserved F or W. A D gene is named only where the DNA matches it firmly. For some rows the clone size is stated as once, few or many, or as a class when expanded; others skip it.

clone size,D gene,V gene,J gene,CDR3 protein,CDR3 DNA
-,-,TRBV2,TRBJ1-2,CASNSGGYGYTF,TGTGCCAGCAATTCGGGGGGGTATGGCTACACCTTC
-,TRBD1,TRBV7-9,TRBJ1-3,CASSLASYGQGISGNTIYF,TGTGCCAGCAGCTTAGCGTCGTATGGACAGGGTATCTCTGGAAACACCATATATTTT
-,-,TRBV11-2,TRBJ2-7,CASSRPRLNYEQYF,TGTGCCAGCAGCCGTCCCCGGTTAAACTACGAGCAGTACTTC
-,-,TRBV19,TRBJ2-3,CASSTIRAGTGSTDTQYF,TGTGCCAGTAGTACCATCCGGGCAGGGACGGGATCCACAGATACGCAGTATTTT
-,-,TRBV5-1,TRBJ2-7,CASRPNGLPYSYEQYF,TGCGCCAGCAGGCCGAACGGTCTTCCCTACTCCTACGAGCAGTACTTC
-,-,TRBV23-1,TRBJ2-4,CASSQPIGQAKNIQYF,TGCGCCAGCAGTCAACCTATAGGCCAAGCCAAAAACATTCAGTACTTC
-,-,TRBV5-1,TRBJ1-2,CASGGERNYGYTF,TGCGCCAGTGGAGGGGAACGGAACTATGGCTACACCTTC
-,-,TRBV13,TRBJ1-5,CASSLGLAGHNQPQHF,TGTGCCAGCAGCTTAGGCCTTGCGGGACATAATCAGCCCCAGCATTTT
-,TRBD2,TRBV7-2,TRBJ2-2,CASSLGGAGGQTGELFF,TGTGCCAGCAGCTTAGGGGGAGCGGGAGGACAGACCGGGGAGCTGTTTTTT
-,-,TRBV2,TRBJ1-2,CASSVNWEHGYTF,TGTGCCAGCAGTGTGAACTGGGAACATGGCTACACCTTC
once,TRBD2,TRBV7-3,TRBJ2-2,CASSFSGTSGNTGELFF,TGTGCCAGCAGCTTCTCCGGGACTAGCGGGAACACCGGGGAGCTGTTTTTT
once,-,TRBV9,TRBJ2-5,CASSVGTGLETQYF,TGTGCCAGCAGCGTAGGAACCGGGTTAGAGACCCAGTACTTC
few,TRBD2,TRBV27,TRBJ2-7,CASSPGPSGSYEQYF,TGTGCCAGCAGTCCAGGGCCTAGCGGTTCCTACGAGCAGTACTTC
-,-,TRBV7-3,TRBJ2-3,CASSLGPLRADTQYF,TGTGCCAGCAGCTTAGGGCCCCTTCGGGCAGATACGCAGTATTTT
-,-,TRBV4-3,TRBJ2-3,CASSQGEEDTQYF,TGCGCCAGCAGCCAAGGAGAGGAGGATACGCAGTATTTT
many,-,TRBV2,TRBJ2-7,CASGTAVPYEQYF,TGTGCCAGCGGGACCGCGGTTCCCTACGAGCAGTACTTC
-,-,TRBV7-5,TRBJ1-2,CASSRDTNYGYTF,TGTGCCAGCAGCCGAGACACTAACTATGGCTACACCTTC
-,TRBD1,TRBV7-4,TRBJ1-4,CASRGDRVREKLFF,TGTGCCAGCAGAGGTGACAGGGTAAGAGAAAAACTGTTTTTT
once,-,TRBV18,TRBJ1-1,CASSPPVTGNTEAFF,TGTGCCAGCTCACCACCAGTGACAGGAAACACTGAAGCTTTCTTT
many,-,TRBV7-2,TRBJ2-3,CASSFMGSNTDTQYF,TGTGCCAGCAGCTTTATGGGATCAAACACAGATACGCAGTATTTT
once,TRBD1,TRBV5-1,TRBJ2-7,CASSLEGTGENEQYF,TGCGCCAGCAGCTTGGAGGGGACAGGGGAGAACGAGCAGTACTTC
-,-,TRBV30,TRBJ1-5,CAWSEMTAGTPQHF,TGTGCCTGGAGTGAAATGACAGCGGGGACGCCCCAGCATTTT
-,TRBD1,TRBV6-5,TRBJ1-2,CASSYSATPGQGNTF,TGTGCCAGCAGTTACTCGGCTACACCGGGACAGGGCAACACCTTC
once,TRBD2,TRBV9,TRBJ2-5,CASSVTTSEETQYF,TGTGCCAGCAGCGTAACGACTAGCGAAGAGACCCAGTACTTC
-,TRBD1,TRBV18,TRBJ1-4,CASSPPGTGALFF,TGTGCCAGCTCACCACCTGGGACAGGGGCACTGTTTTTT
few,-,TRBV27,TRBJ1-1,CASSSPGRKNTEAFF,TGTGCCAGCAGTTCTCCGGGACGGAAGAACACTGAAGCTTTCTTT
once,-,TRBV5-4,TRBJ1-2,CASSLDDGYGYTF,TGTGCCAGCAGCCTTGACGATGGCTATGGCTACACCTTC
once,-,TRBV5-6,TRBJ2-7,CASSFLGTKLSEQYF,TGTGCCAGCAGTTTCCTGGGTACCAAACTGAGCGAGCAGTACTTC
few,TRBD1,TRBV6-1,TRBJ1-5,CASSEGTGEGYQPQHF,TGTGCCAGCAGTGAAGGGACAGGGGAAGGGTATCAGCCCCAGCATTTT
-,-,TRBV30,TRBJ2-5,CAWSVQETQYF,TGTGCCTGGAGTGTTCAAGAGACCCAGTACTTC
-,-,TRBV11-2,TRBJ2-3,CASSLGLSADTQYF,TGTGCCAGCAGCCTAGGGTTGTCGGCAGATACGCAGTATTTT
-,-,TRBV27,TRBJ2-1,CASRLQGANEQFF,TGTGCCAGCAGACTGCAGGGAGCCAATGAGCAGTTCTTC
-,-,TRBV11-3,TRBJ2-2,CASSLGSSAGTGELFF,TGTGCCAGCAGCTTAGGATCTAGCGCCGGCACCGGGGAGCTGTTTTTT
-,-,TRBV27,TRBJ2-7,CASSLSRQSYEQYF,TGTGCCAGCAGTTTATCGAGGCAGTCCTACGAGCAGTACTTC
-,-,TRBV7-2,TRBJ2-7,CASSVDTGLYEQYF,TGTGCCAGCAGCGTAGACACAGGCCTCTACGAGCAGTACTTC
few,-,TRBV15,TRBJ2-3,CATSREGEATDTQYF,TGTGCCACCAGCAGAGAGGGGGAAGCCACAGATACGCAGTATTTT
many,TRBD2,TRBV6-6,TRBJ2-5,CASNSAGGEQYF,TGTGCCAGCAATTCAGCGGGAGGGGAGCAGTACTTC
-,-,TRBV6-4,TRBJ2-6,CASAAKEGANVLTF,TGTGCCAGTGCTGCTAAGGAAGGGGCCAACGTCCTGACTTTC
once,TRBD2,TRBV7-9,TRBJ2-7,CASSSLGLAGEQYF,TGTGCCAGCAGCTCCCTTGGGCTAGCGGGAGAGCAGTACTTC
few,TRBD1,TRBV5-6,TRBJ2-1,CASSLWDRDLNEQFF,TGTGCCAGCAGCTTGTGGGACAGGGACCTAAATGAGCAGTTCTTC
-,-,TRBV5-4,TRBJ2-5,CASSFEGLETQYF,TGTGCCAGCAGCTTTGAGGGCCTAGAGACCCAGTACTTC
-,-,TRBV5-6,TRBJ2-5,CASSLIGQRETQYF,TGTGCCAGCAGCTTGATTGGGCAGCGGGAGACCCAGTACTTC
-,-,TRBV7-8,TRBJ1-2,CASSPGQSYGYTF,TGTGCCAGCAGCCCCGGACAGTCCTATGGCTACACCTTC
-,-,TRBV6-9,TRBJ1-3,CASSSRYVRKPVAGNTIYF,TGTGCCAGCAGTTCTCGATACGTCAGGAAACCCGTCGCTGGAAACACCATATATTTT
-,-,TRBV4-2,TRBJ2-4,CASAPSTDSSGNIQYF,TGTGCCAGCGCCCCGTCGACAGACTCATCCGGAAACATTCAGTACTTC
once,-,TRBV5-5,TRBJ2-7,CASSLAAQRFEQYF,TGTGCCAGCAGCTTGGCCGCCCAGAGGTTCGAGCAGTACTTC
-,-,TRBV2,TRBJ2-1,CASVRQASYNEQFF,TGTGCCAGCGTCCGACAGGCCTCCTACAATGAGCAGTTCTTC
-,TRBD2,TRBV9,TRBJ2-3,CASSVTSGRATDTQYF,TGTGCCAGCAGTGTTACTAGCGGGAGGGCCACAGATACGCAGTATTTT
once,TRBD2,TRBV28,TRBJ2-5,CASSLFGTSGSMGQETQYF,TGTGCCAGCAGTTTATTCGGGACTAGCGGGAGTATGGGGCAAGAGACCCAGTACTTC
-,-,TRBV6-5,TRBJ1-3,CASSLRWSSGNTIYF,TGTGCCAGCAGCTTACGATGGAGCTCTGGAAACACCATATATTTT
-,-,TRBV30,TRBJ2-7,CAWADSALRNEQYF,TGTGCCTGGGCTGACAGCGCCCTGAGAAACGAGCAGTACTTC
-,-,TRBV9,TRBJ1-5,CASSGGDGWNQPQHF,TGTGCCAGCAGCGGGGGCGATGGTTGGAATCAGCCCCAGCATTTT